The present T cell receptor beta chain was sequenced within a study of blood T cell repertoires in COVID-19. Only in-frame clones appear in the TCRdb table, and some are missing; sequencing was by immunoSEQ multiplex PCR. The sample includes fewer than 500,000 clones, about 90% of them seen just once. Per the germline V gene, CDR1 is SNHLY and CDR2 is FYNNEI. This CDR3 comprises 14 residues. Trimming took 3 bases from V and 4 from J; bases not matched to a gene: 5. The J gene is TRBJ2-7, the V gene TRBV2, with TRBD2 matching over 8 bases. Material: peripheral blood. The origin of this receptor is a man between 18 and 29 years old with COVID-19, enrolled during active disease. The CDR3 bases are TGTGCCAGCAGTGACAGCGGGAGAGGGTACGAGCAGTACTTC. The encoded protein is CASSDSGRGYEQYF.